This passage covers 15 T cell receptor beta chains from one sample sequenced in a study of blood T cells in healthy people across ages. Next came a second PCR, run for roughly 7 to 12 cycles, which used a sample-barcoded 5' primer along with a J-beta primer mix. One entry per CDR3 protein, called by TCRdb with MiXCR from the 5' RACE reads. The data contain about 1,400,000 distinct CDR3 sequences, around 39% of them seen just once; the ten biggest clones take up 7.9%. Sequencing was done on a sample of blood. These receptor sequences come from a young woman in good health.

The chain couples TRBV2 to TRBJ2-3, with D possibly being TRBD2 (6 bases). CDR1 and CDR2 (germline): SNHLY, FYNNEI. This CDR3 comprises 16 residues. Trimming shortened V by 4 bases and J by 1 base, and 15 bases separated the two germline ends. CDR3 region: CASSVSPSVGTDTQYF. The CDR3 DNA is TGTGCCAGCAGTGTGTCGCCTAGCGTAGGCACAGATACGCAGTATTTT.

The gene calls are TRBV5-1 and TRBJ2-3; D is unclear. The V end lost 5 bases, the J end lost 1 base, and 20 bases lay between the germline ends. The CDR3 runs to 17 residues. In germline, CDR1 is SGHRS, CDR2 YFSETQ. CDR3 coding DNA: TGCGCCAGCAGACCGTTGGGCAGCCTAATGGGCACAGATACGCAGTATTTT. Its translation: CASRPLGSLMGTDTQYF.

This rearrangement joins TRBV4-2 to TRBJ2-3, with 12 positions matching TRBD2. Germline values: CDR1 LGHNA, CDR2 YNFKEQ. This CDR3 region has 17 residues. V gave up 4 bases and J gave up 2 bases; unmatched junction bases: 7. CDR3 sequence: CASSPDGLAGNTDTQYF. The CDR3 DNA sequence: TGTGCCAGCAGCCCGGACGGACTAGCGGGAAACACAGATACGCAGTATTTT.

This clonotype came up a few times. The DNA for the CDR3 is TGTGCCATCAGGGAGGGGACTAGCGACTCCTACGAGCAGTACTTC. Amino acid sequence: CAIREGTSDSYEQYF. The chain recombines TRBV10-3 with TRBJ2-7, with TRBD2 identical over 10 bases. This CDR3 spans 15 amino acids. Germline CDR1 and CDR2: ENHRY and SYGVKD. The trim removed 6 bases at V and 0 bases at J, leaving 5 bases unmatched.

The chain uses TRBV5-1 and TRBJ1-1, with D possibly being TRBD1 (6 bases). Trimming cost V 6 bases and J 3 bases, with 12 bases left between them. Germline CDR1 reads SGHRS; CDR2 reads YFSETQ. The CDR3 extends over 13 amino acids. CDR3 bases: TGCGCCAGCAAGGTACAGGGAGACACTGAAGCTTTCTTT. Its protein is CASKVQGDTEAFF.

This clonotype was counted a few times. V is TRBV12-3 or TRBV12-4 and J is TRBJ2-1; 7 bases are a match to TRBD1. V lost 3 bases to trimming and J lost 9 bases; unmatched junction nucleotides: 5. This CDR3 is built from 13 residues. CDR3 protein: CASSFQGEGEQFF. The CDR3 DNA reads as TGTGCCAGCAGTTTCCAGGGGGAAGGTGAGCAGTTCTTC.

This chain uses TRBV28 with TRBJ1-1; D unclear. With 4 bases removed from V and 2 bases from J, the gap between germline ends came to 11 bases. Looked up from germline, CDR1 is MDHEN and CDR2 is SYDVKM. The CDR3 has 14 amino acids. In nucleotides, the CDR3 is TGTGCCAGCAGTTCGGCCGGCCAAAACACTGAAGCTTTCTTT. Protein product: CASSSAGQNTEAFF.

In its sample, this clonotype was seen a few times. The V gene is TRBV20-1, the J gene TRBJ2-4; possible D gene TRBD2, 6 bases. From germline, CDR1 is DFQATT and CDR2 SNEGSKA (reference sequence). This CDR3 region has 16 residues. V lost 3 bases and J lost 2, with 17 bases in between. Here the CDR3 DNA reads TGCAGTGCTAGCGGGGCAGGCCGGGGGACCAAAAACATTCAGTACTTC. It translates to CSASGAGRGTKNIQYF.

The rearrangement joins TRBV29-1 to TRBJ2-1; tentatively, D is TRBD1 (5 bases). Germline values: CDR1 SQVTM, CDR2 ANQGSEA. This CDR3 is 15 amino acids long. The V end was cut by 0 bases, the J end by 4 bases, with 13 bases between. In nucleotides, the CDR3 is TGCAGCGTTGAAGATCCGTCAGGGAAGTACAATGAGCAGTTCTTC. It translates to CSVEDPSGKYNEQFF.

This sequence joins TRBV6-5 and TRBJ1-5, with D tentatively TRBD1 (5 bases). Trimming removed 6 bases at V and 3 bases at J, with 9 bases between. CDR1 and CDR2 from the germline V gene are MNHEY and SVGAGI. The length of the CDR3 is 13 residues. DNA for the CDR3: TGTGCCAGCAGGGACACTTACAATCAGCCCCAGCATTTT. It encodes CASRDTYNQPQHF.

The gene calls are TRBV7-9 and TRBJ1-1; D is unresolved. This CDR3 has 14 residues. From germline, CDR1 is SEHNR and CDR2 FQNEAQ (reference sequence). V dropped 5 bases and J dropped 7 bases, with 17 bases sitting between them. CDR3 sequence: CASSPPKGGVEAFF. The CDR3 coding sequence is TGTGCCAGCAGCCCACCCAAGGGCGGGGTTGAAGCTTTCTTT.

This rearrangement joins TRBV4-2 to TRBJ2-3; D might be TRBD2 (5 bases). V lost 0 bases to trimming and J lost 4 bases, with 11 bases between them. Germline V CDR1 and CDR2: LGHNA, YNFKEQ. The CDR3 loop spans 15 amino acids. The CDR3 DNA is TGTGCCAGCAGCCAAGATCCCCAGAGGGCAGATACGCAGTATTTT. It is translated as CASSQDPQRADTQYF.

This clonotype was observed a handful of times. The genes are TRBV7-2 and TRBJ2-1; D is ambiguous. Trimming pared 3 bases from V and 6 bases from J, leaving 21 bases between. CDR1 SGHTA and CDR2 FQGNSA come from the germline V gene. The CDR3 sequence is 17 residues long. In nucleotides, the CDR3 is TGTGCCAGCAGCTTGCGGCCGTTTGGTTCGGCCATCAATGAGCAGTTCTTC. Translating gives CASSLRPFGSAINEQFF.

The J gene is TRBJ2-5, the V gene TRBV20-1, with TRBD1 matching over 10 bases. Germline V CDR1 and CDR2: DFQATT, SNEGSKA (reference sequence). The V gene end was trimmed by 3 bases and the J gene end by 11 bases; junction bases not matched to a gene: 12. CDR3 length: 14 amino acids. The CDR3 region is CSARGGTGALEQYF. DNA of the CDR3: TGCAGTGCTAGGGGCGGGACAGGGGCCCTTGAGCAGTACTTC.

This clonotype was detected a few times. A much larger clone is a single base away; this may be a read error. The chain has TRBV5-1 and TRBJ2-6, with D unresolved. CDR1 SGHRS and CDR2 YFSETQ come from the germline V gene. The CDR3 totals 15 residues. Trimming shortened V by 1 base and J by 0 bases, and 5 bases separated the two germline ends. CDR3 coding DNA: TGCGCCAGCAGCTTGTTGGACTCTGGGGCCAACGTCCTGACTTTC. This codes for CASSLLDSGANVLTF.